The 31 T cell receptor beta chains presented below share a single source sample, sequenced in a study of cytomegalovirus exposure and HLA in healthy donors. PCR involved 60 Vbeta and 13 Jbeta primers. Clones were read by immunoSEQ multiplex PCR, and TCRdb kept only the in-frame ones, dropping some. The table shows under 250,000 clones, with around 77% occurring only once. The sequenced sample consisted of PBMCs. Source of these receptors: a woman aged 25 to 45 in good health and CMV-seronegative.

For the CDR3, the DNA is TGTGCCAGCAGCTTAGGTTTGGGGACAGGAAGCACCTACGAGCAGTACTTC. Its translation: CASSLGLGTGSTYEQYF. The rearrangement links TRBV13 to TRBJ2-7; TRBD1 aligns across 8 bases. The CDR3 length is 17 residues. V trimming: 0 bases; J trimming: 2 bases; junction bases outside the gene matches: 9. The germline gives CDR1 PRHDT, CDR2 FYEKMQ (reference sequence). Variable domain in full (rest from reference TRBV13 and TRBJ2-7): AAGVIQSPRHLIKEKRETATLKCYPIPRHDTVYWYQQGPGQDPQFLISFYEKMQSDKGSIPDRFSAQQFSDYHSELNMSSLELGDSALYFCASSLGLGTGSTYEQYFGPGTRLTVT.

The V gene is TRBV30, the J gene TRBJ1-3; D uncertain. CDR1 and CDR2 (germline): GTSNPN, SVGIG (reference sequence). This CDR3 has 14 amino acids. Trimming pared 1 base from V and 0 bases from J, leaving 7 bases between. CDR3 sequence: CAWSALRSGNTIYF. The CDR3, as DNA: TGTGCCTGGAGTGCTCTACGCTCTGGAAACACCATATATTTT. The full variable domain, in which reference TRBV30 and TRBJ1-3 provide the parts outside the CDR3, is SQTIHQWPATLVQPVGSPLSLECTVEGTSNPNLYWYRQAAGRGLQLLFYSVGIGQISSEVPQNLSASRPQDRQFILSSKKLLLSDSGFYLCAWSALRSGNTIYFGEGSWLTVV.

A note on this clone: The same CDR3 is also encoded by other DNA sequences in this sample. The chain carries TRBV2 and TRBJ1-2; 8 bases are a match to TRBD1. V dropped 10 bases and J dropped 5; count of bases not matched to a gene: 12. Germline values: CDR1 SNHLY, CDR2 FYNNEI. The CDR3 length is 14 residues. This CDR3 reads CANGRDRGFYGYTF. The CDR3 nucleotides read TGTGCCAACGGGCGAGACAGGGGATTTTATGGCTACACCTTC. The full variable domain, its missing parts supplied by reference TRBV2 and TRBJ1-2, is EPEVTQTPSHQVTQMGQEVILRCVPISNHLYFYWYRQILGQKVEFLVSFYNNEISEKSEIFDDQFSVERPDGSNFTLKIRSTKLEDSAMYFCANGRDRGFYGYTFGSGTRLTVV.

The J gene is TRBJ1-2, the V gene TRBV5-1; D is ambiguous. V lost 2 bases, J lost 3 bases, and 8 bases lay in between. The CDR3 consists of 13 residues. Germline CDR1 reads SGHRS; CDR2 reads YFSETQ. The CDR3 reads CASSFRIDYGYTF. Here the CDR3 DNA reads TGCGCCAGCAGCTTCAGGATCGACTATGGCTACACCTTC.

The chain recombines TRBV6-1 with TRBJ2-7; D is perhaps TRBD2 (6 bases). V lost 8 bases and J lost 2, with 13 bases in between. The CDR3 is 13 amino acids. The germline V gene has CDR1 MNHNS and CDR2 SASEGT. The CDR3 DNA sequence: TGTGCCAGCCTCCGGGACTGGACCTACGAGCAGTACTTC. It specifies CASLRDWTYEQYF.

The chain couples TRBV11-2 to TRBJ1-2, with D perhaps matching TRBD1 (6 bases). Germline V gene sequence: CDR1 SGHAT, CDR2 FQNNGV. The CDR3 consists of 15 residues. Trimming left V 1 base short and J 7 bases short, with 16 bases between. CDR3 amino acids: CASSLVRGSGGGYTF. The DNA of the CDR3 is TGTGCCAGCAGCTTAGTAAGGGGGTCGGGTGGTGGCTACACCTTC.

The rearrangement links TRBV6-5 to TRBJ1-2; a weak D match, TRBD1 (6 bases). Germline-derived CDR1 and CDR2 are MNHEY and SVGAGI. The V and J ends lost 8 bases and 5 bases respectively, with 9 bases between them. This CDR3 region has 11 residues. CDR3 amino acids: CASQGRYGYTF. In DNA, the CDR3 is TGTGCCAGCCAGGGGCGATATGGCTACACCTTC.

The CDR3 DNA follows: TGTGCCTGGAGTGTCGGGGTCTCGGGTGGCTACACCTTC. Translating gives CAWSVGVSGGYTF. The chain links TRBV30 to TRBJ1-2, with D hard to call. This CDR3 spans 13 amino acids. Deletions cut 0 bases from V and 7 bases from J, with 12 bases between. Germline V gene sequence: CDR1 GTSNPN, CDR2 SVGIG (reference sequence).

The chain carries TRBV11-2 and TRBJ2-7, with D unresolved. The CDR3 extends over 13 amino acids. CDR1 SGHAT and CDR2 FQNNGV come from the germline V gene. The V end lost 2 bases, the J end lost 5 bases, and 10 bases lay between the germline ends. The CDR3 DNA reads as TGTGCCAGCAGCTTATGGTTAGCCGACGAGCAGTACTTC. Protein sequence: CASSLWLADEQYF.

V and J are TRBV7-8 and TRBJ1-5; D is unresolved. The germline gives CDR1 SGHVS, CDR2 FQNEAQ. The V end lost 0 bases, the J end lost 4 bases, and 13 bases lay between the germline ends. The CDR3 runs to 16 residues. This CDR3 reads CASSLAEEGRNQPQHF. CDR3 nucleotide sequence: TGTGCCAGCAGCTTAGCTGAGGAGGGTAGAAATCAGCCCCAGCATTTT.

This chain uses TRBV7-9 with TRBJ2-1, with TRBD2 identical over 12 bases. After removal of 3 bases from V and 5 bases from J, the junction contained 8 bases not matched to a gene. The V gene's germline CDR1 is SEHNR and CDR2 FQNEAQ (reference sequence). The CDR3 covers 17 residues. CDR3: CASSFMRTSGVHNEQFF. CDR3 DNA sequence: TGTGCCAGCAGCTTCATGCGGACTAGCGGGGTCCACAATGAGCAGTTCTTC.

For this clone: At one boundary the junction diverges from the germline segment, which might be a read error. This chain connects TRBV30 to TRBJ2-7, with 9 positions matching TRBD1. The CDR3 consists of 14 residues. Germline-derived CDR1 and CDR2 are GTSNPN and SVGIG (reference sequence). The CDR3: CAWSMGQGSDEQYF. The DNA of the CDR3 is TGTGCCTGGAGTATGGGACAGGGCTCCGACGAGCAGTACTTC.

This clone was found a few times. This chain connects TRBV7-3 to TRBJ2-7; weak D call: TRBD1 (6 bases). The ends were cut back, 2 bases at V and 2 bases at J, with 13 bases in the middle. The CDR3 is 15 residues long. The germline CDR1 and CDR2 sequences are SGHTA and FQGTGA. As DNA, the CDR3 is TGTGCCAGCAGCTTAGGGGCAGGGGCTACCTACGAGCAGTACTTC. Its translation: CASSLGAGATYEQYF.

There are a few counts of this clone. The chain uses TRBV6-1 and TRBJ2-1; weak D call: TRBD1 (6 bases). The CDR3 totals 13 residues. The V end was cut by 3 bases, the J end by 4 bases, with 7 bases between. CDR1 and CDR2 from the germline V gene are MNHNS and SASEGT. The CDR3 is CASSEDSYNEQFF. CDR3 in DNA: TGTGCCAGCAGTGAGGACAGTTACAATGAGCAGTTCTTC.

The CDR3, as DNA: TGCGCCAGCAGTTTCGGGGGGGCCTCCGGGGAGCTGTTTTTT. Translating it yields CASSFGGASGELFF. The gene calls are TRBV5-1 and TRBJ2-2, with 8 bases that match TRBD2. The CDR3 consists of 14 residues. The V gene's germline CDR1 is SGHRS and CDR2 YFSETQ. After removal of 5 bases from V and 6 bases from J, the junction contained 6 bases not matched to a gene.

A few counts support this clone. The CDR3 sequence is CASSAPREAYEQYF. The CDR3 region has the DNA TGTGCCAGCAGCGCCCCCAGGGAGGCCTACGAGCAGTACTTC. The chain recombines TRBV5-6 with TRBJ2-5, with TRBD2 as a possible D gene (6 bases). Judging by the DNA end, TRBJ2-7 fits better; the J call may be wrong. This CDR3 is 14 amino acids long. CDR1 is SGHDT, CDR2 YYEEEE, per germline.

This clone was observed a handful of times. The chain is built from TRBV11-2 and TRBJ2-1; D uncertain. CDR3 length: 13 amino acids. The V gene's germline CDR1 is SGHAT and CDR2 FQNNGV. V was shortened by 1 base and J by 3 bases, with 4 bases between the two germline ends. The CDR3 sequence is CASSLGSYNEQFF. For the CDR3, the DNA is TGTGCCAGCAGCTTAGGCAGCTACAATGAGCAGTTCTTC. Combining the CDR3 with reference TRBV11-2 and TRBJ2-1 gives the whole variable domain EAGVAQSPRYKIIEKRQSVAFWCNPISGHATLYWYQQILGQGPKLLIQFQNNGVVDDSQLPKDRFSAERLKGVDSTLKIQPAKLEDSAVYLCASSLGSYNEQFFGPGTRLTVL.

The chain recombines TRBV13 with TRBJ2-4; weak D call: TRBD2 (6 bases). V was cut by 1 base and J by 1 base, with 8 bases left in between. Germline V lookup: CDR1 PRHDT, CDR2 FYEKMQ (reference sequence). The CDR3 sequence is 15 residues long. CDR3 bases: TGTGCCAGCAGCTTAGAGGAGGGGGCCAAAAACATTCAGTACTTC. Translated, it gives CASSLEEGAKNIQYF. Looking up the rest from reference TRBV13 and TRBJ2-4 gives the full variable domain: AAGVIQSPRHLIKEKRETATLKCYPIPRHDTVYWYQQGPGQDPQFLISFYEKMQSDKGSIPDRFSAQQFSDYHSELNMSSLELGDSALYFCASSLEEGAKNIQYFGAGTRLSVL.

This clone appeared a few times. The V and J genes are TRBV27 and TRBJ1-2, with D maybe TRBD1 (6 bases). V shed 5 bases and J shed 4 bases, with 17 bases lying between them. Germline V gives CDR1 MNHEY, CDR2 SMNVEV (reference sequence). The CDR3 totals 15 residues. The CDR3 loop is CASSPRETGPYGYTF. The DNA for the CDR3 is TGTGCCAGCAGTCCAAGGGAGACAGGACCCTATGGCTACACCTTC.

CDR3 DNA sequence: TGTGCCAGCGGACAGGGTTTAAGCTACGAGCAGTACTTC. Its translation: CASGQGLSYEQYF. The chain joins TRBV5-4 to TRBJ2-7; 8 positions match TRBD1. This CDR3 has 13 residues. Germline V gene sequence: CDR1 SGHNT, CDR2 YYREEE (reference sequence). V lost 7 bases, J lost 3 bases, and 6 bases stayed unmatched.

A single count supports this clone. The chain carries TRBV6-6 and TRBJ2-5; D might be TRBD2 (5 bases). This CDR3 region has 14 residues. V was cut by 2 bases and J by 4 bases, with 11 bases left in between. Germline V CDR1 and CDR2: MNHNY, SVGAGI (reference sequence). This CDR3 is CASSYLSDGETQYF. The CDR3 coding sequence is TGTGCCAGCAGTTACCTTAGCGACGGAGAGACCCAGTACTTC.

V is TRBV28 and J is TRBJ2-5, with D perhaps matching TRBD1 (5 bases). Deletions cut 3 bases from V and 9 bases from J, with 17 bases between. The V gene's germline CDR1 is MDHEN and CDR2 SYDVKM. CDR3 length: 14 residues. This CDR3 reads CASSLVTAPRAQYF. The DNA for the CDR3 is TGTGCCAGCAGTTTGGTTACGGCCCCCAGGGCCCAGTACTTC.

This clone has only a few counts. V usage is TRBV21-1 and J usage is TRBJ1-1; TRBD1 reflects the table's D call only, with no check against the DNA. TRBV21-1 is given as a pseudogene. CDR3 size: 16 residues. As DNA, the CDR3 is TGTGCCAGCAGCACTCGACAGGGGAGGAGTAAGACTGAAGCTTTCTTT. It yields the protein CASSTRQGRSKTEAFF.

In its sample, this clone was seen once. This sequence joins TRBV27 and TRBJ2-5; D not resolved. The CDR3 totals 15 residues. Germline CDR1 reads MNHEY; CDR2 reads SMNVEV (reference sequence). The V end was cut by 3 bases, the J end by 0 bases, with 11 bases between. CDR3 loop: CASSFGSLDQETQYF. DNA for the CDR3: TGTGCCAGCAGTTTCGGGTCGTTGGACCAAGAGACCCAGTACTTC.

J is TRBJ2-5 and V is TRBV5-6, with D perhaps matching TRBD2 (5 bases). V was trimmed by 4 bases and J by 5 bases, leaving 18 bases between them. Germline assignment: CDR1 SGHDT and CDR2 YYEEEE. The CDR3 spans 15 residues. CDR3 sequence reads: CASSRGLAQRETQYF. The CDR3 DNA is TGTGCCAGCAGCCGTGGACTCGCCCAACGGGAGACCCAGTACTTC.

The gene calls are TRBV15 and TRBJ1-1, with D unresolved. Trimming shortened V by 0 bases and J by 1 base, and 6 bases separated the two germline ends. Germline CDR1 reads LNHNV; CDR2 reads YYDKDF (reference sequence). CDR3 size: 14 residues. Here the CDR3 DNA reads TGTGCCACCAGCAGAGAAATCTCGAACACTGAAGCTTTCTTT. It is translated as CATSREISNTEAFF. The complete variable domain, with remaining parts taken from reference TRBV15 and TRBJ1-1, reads DAMVIQNPRYQVTQFGKPVTLSCSQTLNHNVMYWYQQKSSQAPKLLFHYYDKDFNNEADTPDNFQSRRPNTSFCFLDIRSPGLGDTAMYLCATSREISNTEAFFGQGTRLTVV.

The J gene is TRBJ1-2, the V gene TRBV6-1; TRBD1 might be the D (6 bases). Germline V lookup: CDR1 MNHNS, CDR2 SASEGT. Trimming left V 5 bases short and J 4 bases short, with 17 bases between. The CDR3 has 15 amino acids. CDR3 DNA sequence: TGTGCCAGCAGTCCCCAAACTGGGACACCCTATGGCTACACCTTC. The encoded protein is CASSPQTGTPYGYTF.

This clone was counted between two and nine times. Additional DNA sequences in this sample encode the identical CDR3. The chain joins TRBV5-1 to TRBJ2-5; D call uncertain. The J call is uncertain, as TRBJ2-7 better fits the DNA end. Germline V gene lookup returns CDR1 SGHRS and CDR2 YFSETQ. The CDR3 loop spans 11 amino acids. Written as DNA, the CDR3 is TGCGCCAGCAGCTTGGGTTACGAGCAGTACTTC. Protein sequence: CASSLGYEQYF.

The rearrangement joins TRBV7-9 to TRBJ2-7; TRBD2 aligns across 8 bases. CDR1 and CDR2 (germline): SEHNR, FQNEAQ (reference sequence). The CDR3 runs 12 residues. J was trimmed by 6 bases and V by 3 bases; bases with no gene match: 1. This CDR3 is CASSFSGIEQYF. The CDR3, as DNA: TGTGCCAGCAGCTTTAGCGGGATCGAGCAGTACTTC.

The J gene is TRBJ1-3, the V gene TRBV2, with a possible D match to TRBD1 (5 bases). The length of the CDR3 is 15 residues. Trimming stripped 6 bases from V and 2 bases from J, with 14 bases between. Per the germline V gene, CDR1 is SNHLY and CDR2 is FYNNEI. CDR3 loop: CASRQGDGAGNTIYF. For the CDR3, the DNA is TGTGCCAGCAGGCAAGGGGATGGGGCTGGAAACACCATATATTTT.

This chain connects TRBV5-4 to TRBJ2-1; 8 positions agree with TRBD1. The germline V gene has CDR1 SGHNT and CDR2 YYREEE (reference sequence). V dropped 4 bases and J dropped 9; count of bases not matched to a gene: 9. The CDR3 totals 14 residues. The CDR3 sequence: CASSMGQVRSEQFF. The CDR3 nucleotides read TGTGCCAGCAGCATGGGACAGGTCCGCAGTGAGCAGTTCTTC.